The clone carrying this TCR beta chain occurred many times. This sample stems from a study of neurological immune-mediated disorders. TCRdb ran MiXCR on the 5' RACE reads and lists one entry per CDR3 protein. The sample lists around 58,000 distinct CDR3 sequences, approximately 3.6% occurring once. The germline V and J ends were trimmed by 4 bases and 0 bases, with 14 bases remaining between them. Germline loops: CDR1 SEHNR, CDR2 FQNEAQ (reference sequence). This CDR3 comprises 16 residues. The sequencing sample was made of PBMCs. This TCR derives from a woman aged 55-70 years with multiple sclerosis. V gene TRBV7-9 combines with J gene TRBJ2-3, with no clear D. CDR3 coding DNA: TGTGCCAGCAGCTCCTGGAGAGACCCTAGCACAGATACGCAGTATTTT. It encodes CASSSWRDPSTDTQYF.